These 24 T cell receptor beta chains originate from one sample sequenced in a study of cytomegalovirus exposure and HLA in healthy donors. PCR primers comprised 60 Vbeta and 13 Jbeta primers. Some clones are missing from TCRdb's copy, which holds only in-frame ones; the method was immunoSEQ multiplex PCR. The sample table includes approximately 120,000 clones. The source material was PBMCs. These receptors were taken from a man between 18 and 35 years old in good health and CMV-seronegative.

This sequence joins TRBV6-5 and TRBJ2-5; TRBD2 matches 8 bases. V was clipped by 4 bases and J by 5 bases; unmatched bases: 3. The CDR3 runs 13 residues. The germline gives CDR1 MNHEY, CDR2 SVGAGI. CDR3 sequence reads: CASSSGLVETQYF. As DNA, the CDR3 is TGTGCCAGCAGTTCGGGACTAGTTGAGACCCAGTACTTC.

This chain joins TRBV15 and TRBJ2-1; 13 positions agree with TRBD2. The CDR3 spans 14 residues. The germline V gene encodes CDR1 LNHNV and CDR2 YYDKDF (reference sequence). With V trimmed by 8 bases and J by 8 bases, 6 bases remained unmatched. The DNA of the CDR3 is TGTGCCACCCGGACTAGCGGGAGACCCGATGAGCAGTTCTTC. Translation: CATRTSGRPDEQFF.

This sequence joins TRBV20-1 and TRBJ2-5; tentative D call: TRBD1 (6 bases). The J call is uncertain, as TRBJ2-7 better fits the DNA end. This CDR3 contains 11 residues. Germline V gene data show CDR1 as DFQATT and CDR2 as SNEGSKA (reference sequence). The CDR3 reads CSAPQGYEQYF. For the CDR3, the DNA is TGCAGTGCTCCTCAGGGGTACGAGCAGTACTTC.

This chain uses TRBV19 with TRBJ1-4; TRBD1 matches at 8 bases. Germline V gene sequence: CDR1 LNHDA, CDR2 SQIVND (reference sequence). V shed 7 bases and J 6 bases; nucleotides not matched to a gene: 4. The CDR3 spans 13 residues. CDR3 nucleotide sequence: TGTGCCAGTAAAAACAGGGGGTATGAAAAACTGTTTTTT. It codes for CASKNRGYEKLFF. Based on the CDR3 plus reference TRBV19 and TRBJ1-4, the full variable domain is DGGITQSPKYLFRKEGQNVTLSCEQNLNHDAMYWYRQDPGQGLRLIYYSQIVNDFQKGDIAEGYSVSREKKESFPLTVTSAQKNPTAFYLCASKNRGYEKLFFGSGTQLSVL.

V is TRBV4-1 and J is TRBJ1-4; 10 bases align to TRBD1. The CDR3 consists of 17 residues. The V gene end was trimmed by 3 bases and the J gene end by 8 bases; junction bases not matched to a gene: 12. Germline assignment: CDR1 MGHRA and CDR2 YSYEKL. CDR3 in amino acids: CASSHPNGQGGGEKLFF. In DNA, the CDR3 is TGCGCCAGCAGCCACCCTAATGGACAGGGGGGTGGGGAAAAACTGTTTTTT.

The chain employs TRBV5-1 and TRBJ2-3; TRBD1 is a possible D gene (5 bases). This CDR3 has 14 amino acids. Trimming shortened V by 0 bases and J by 4 bases, and 9 bases separated the two germline ends. In germline, CDR1 is SGHRS, CDR2 YFSETQ. DNA of the CDR3: TGCGCCAGCAGCTTGGCAGGGATCGCAGATACGCAGTATTTT. Protein product: CASSLAGIADTQYF.

The V gene is TRBV2, the J gene TRBJ2-2; D is possibly TRBD1 (7 bases). CDR1 is SNHLY, CDR2 FYNNEI, per germline. Trimming shortened V by 3 bases and J by 1 base, and 12 bases separated the two germline ends. The CDR3 is 16 amino acids. For the CDR3, the DNA is TGTGCCAGCAGTGAGGAGGGGGCGTTGAACACCGGGGAGCTGTTTTTT. Its protein is CASSEEGALNTGELFF.

This rearrangement joins TRBV6-4 to TRBJ2-2, with a weak D call TRBD2 (6 bases). This CDR3 contains 13 residues. Germline V gives CDR1 MRHNA, CDR2 SNTAGT. V lost 4 bases and J 3 bases, leaving 6 bases between the germline ends. The CDR3, as DNA: TGTGCCAGCAGTGCGGGAGACACCGGGGAGCTGTTTTTT. It is translated as CASSAGDTGELFF.

This chain joins TRBV5-1 and TRBJ1-1, with a weak D call TRBD1 (5 bases). CDR3 length: 14 amino acids. The germline V and J ends were trimmed by 4 bases and 1 base, with 11 bases remaining between them. From germline, CDR1 is SGHRS and CDR2 YFSETQ. CDR3 residues: CASSNRTGNTEAFF. The DNA for the CDR3 is TGCGCCAGCAGCAACAGGACCGGGAACACTGAAGCTTTCTTT.

V usage is TRBV19 and J usage is TRBJ1-2; TRBD1 aligns across 7 bases. The CDR3 spans 14 residues. J gave up 5 bases and V 10 bases, and 13 bases lay outside the gene matches. The germline V gene encodes CDR1 LNHDA and CDR2 SQIVND (reference sequence). This chain's CDR3 is CATRALTGEYGYTF. The CDR3 region has the DNA TGTGCCACCAGGGCACTCACAGGGGAGTATGGCTACACCTTC.

V and J are TRBV5-1 and TRBJ2-1; D is ambiguous. The CDR3 has 16 amino acids. Germline lookup yields CDR1 SGHRS and CDR2 YFSETQ. With 4 bases removed from V and 0 bases from J, the gap between germline ends came to 14 bases. CDR3 protein: CASSGPQPSSYNEQFF. The CDR3 coding sequence is TGCGCCAGCAGCGGGCCGCAACCGAGCTCCTACAATGAGCAGTTCTTC.

The V and J genes are TRBV15 and TRBJ2-1, with D perhaps TRBD2 (6 bases). The germline V gene encodes CDR1 LNHNV and CDR2 YYDKDF (reference sequence). This CDR3 has 14 amino acids. The ends were cut back, 7 bases at V and 4 bases at J, with 14 bases in the middle. The CDR3: CATKLAPTYNEQFF. CDR3 in DNA: TGTGCCACCAAGCTAGCGCCTACGTACAATGAGCAGTTCTTC. The whole variable domain, filled in from reference TRBV15 and TRBJ2-1, reads DAMVIQNPRYQVTQFGKPVTLSCSQTLNHNVMYWYQQKSSQAPKLLFHYYDKDFNNEADTPDNFQSRRPNTSFCFLDIRSPGLGDTAMYLCATKLAPTYNEQFFGPGTRLTVL.

V gene TRBV11-2 combines with J gene TRBJ2-7, with 7 nucleotides matching TRBD2. The junction had 5 bases not matched to a gene; V was cut back by 3 bases and J by 6 bases. The V gene's germline CDR1 is SGHAT and CDR2 FQNNGV. CDR3 length equals 13 residues. CDR3 protein: CASSLTSSGEQYF. For the CDR3, the DNA is TGTGCCAGCAGCTTGACTAGCTCGGGCGAGCAGTACTTC.

The genes are TRBV5-4 and TRBJ1-1; D remains unclear. Germline V lookup: CDR1 SGHNT, CDR2 YYREEE (reference sequence). This CDR3 is 13 amino acids long. V was pared by 3 bases and J by 3 bases, with 9 bases between. Here the CDR3 DNA reads TGTGCCAGCAGCTGGGCCACCTACACTGAAGCTTTCTTT. Residues: CASSWATYTEAFF.

The chain links TRBV7-2 to TRBJ1-2; 7 nucleotides agree with TRBD1. Germline trimming cut 7 bases from V and 2 bases from J; bases unmatched to any gene: 4. In germline, CDR1 is SGHTA, CDR2 FQGNSA. The CDR3 is made up of 13 amino acids. This chain's CDR3 is CASIQGGNYGYTF. The CDR3 DNA is TGTGCCAGCATCCAGGGGGGCAACTATGGCTACACCTTC.

The V gene is TRBV27, the J gene TRBJ2-3; D is undetermined. Trimming stripped 5 bases from V and 6 bases from J, with 18 bases between. Looked up from germline, CDR1 is MNHEY and CDR2 is SMNVEV (reference sequence). CDR3 length: 15 residues. CDR3 loop: CASSAANLIADTQYF. The CDR3 bases are TGTGCCAGCAGTGCCGCTAACTTAATCGCGGATACGCAGTATTTT.

DNA for the CDR3: TGTGCCTGGAGTGCAACCACACAGTTGGAGCAGTACTTC. Translated: CAWSATTQLEQYF. The chain carries TRBV30 and TRBJ2-7, with D unresolved. There are 13 residues in the CDR3. V gave up 1 base and J gave up 7 bases, with 14 bases separating them. Germline V gene lookup returns CDR1 GTSNPN and CDR2 SVGIG (reference sequence).

This sequence joins TRBV5-1 and TRBJ2-7, with D possibly being TRBD2 (6 bases). CDR1 is SGHRS, CDR2 YFSETQ, per germline. The V and J ends lost 5 bases and 1 base respectively, with 16 bases between them. The CDR3 runs 15 residues. This chain's CDR3 is CASRNALGGSYEQYF. The CDR3 DNA follows: TGCGCCAGCAGGAATGCGCTCGGGGGTTCCTACGAGCAGTACTTC.

The chain joins TRBV30 to TRBJ1-2, with 8 positions matching TRBD1. Per germline, CDR1 GTSNPN and CDR2 SVGIG (reference sequence). This CDR3 spans 15 amino acids. Trimming took 4 bases from V and 2 from J; bases not matched to a gene: 9. CDR3 nucleotides: TGTGCCTGGAAAATCGGGGCAGGGGGCAACTATGGCTACACCTTC. Its protein is CAWKIGAGGNYGYTF.

The rearrangement links TRBV10-2 to TRBJ2-5; TRBD2 matches 8 bases. The CDR3 sequence is 15 residues long. The V and J ends lost 6 bases and 3 bases, in that order; junction bases with no gene match: 9. Germline V gene lookup returns CDR1 WSHSY and CDR2 SAAADI. The CDR3, as DNA: TGCGCCAGCAGAATGACTAGCGCGAAAGAAGAGACCCAGTACTTC. Protein: CASRMTSAKEETQYF.

This chain connects TRBV30 to TRBJ1-1; tentatively, D is TRBD1 (5 bases). Germline lookup yields CDR1 GTSNPN and CDR2 SVGIG (reference sequence). With 3 bases removed from V and 3 bases from J, the gap between germline ends came to 14 bases. This CDR3 has 14 amino acids. In DNA, the CDR3 is TGTGCCTGGAGCTCTATAACAGGTCACACTGAAGCTTTCTTT. Its translation: CAWSSITGHTEAFF.

The chain is built from TRBV20-1 and TRBJ2-1; tentatively, D is TRBD2 (5 bases). The V and J ends lost 5 bases and 8 bases respectively, with 7 bases between them. Germline CDR1 and CDR2: DFQATT and SNEGSKA (reference sequence). This CDR3 has 10 residues. The CDR3 region is CSAARDEQFF. The DNA for the CDR3 is TGCAGTGCTGCGAGGGATGAGCAGTTCTTC.

V gene TRBV7-9 combines with J gene TRBJ1-2; D gene unclear. Germline V CDR1 and CDR2: SEHNR, FQNEAQ (reference sequence). The CDR3 spans 13 residues. V was trimmed by 5 bases and J by 8 bases, leaving 15 bases between them. CDR3 in DNA: TGTGCCAGCAGCCCATCCGCGGGTATCGGCTACACCTTC. Its protein is CASSPSAGIGYTF.

The J gene is TRBJ1-1, the V gene TRBV9, with 8 bases fitting TRBD1. The CDR3 totals 16 residues. V gave up 3 bases and J gave up 4 bases; unmatched junction bases: 11. The germline CDR1 and CDR2 sequences are SGDLS and YYNGEE. The DNA of the CDR3 is TGTGCCAGCAGCGCTAGACAGGGGAGTACGGGCACTGAAGCTTTCTTT. It yields the protein CASSARQGSTGTEAFF.